A single sample gave rise to the 7 T cell receptor beta chains below, sequenced in a study of cytomegalovirus exposure and HLA in healthy donors. TCRdb keeps only in-frame clones here, not all; method: immunoSEQ multiplex PCR. This sample carries roughly 70,000 clones, around 85% of them seen once, and the ten largest clones take around 3%. The sample was PBMCs. Receptors were obtained from a young man in good health and CMV-seronegative.

This chain joins TRBV6-5 and TRBJ2-7; TRBD2 might be the D (6 bases). This CDR3 has 14 residues. Germline CDR1 and CDR2: MNHEY and SVGAGI. Trimming pared 6 bases from V and 9 bases from J, leaving 21 bases between. The CDR3 here is CASSAGFLGRGQYF. The CDR3 coding sequence is TGTGCCAGCAGCGCGGGATTTTTAGGTCGGGGGCAGTACTTC.

This clone was seen only a few times. The rearrangement joins TRBV6-4 to TRBJ2-3, with 9 bases lining up with TRBD1. The V gene's germline CDR1 is MRHNA and CDR2 SNTAGT. V gave up 6 bases and J gave up 2 bases; unmatched junction bases: 6. The CDR3 is made up of 15 amino acids. CDR3 in DNA: TGTGCCAGCAGCGCCGGGACAGGGCCCACAGATACGCAGTATTTT. Its translation: CASSAGTGPTDTQYF.

V is TRBV28 and J is TRBJ2-7; 9 bases are shared with TRBD2. The CDR3 length is 13 residues. V shed 3 bases and J 8 bases; nucleotides not matched to a gene: 5. Per germline, CDR1 MDHEN and CDR2 SYDVKM. The CDR3 DNA reads TGTGCCAGCAGTTTGGGACTAGCCAGGAAGCAGTACTTC. Protein sequence: CASSLGLARKQYF.

V is TRBV11-3 and J is TRBJ2-7; D remains unclear. Germline V gene sequence: CDR1 SGHNT, CDR2 YENEEA. CDR3 length equals 13 residues. V was pared by 3 bases and J by 7 bases, with 13 bases between. CDR3 sequence: CASSFRSFGEQYV. CDR3 DNA sequence: TGTGCCAGCAGCTTCCGGTCCTTTGGGGAGCAGTACGTC.

The V call is TRBV2, the J call TRBJ2-2; 9 bases agree with TRBD1. Germline CDR1 SNHLY, CDR2 FYNNEI. The CDR3 consists of 14 residues. Trimming cost V 4 bases and J 6 bases; bases outside gene matches: 3. The CDR3 sequence is CASSVDRGAGELFF. The CDR3 DNA reads as TGTGCCAGCAGTGTGGACAGGGGCGCCGGGGAGCTGTTTTTT.

The gene calls are TRBV9 and TRBJ1-4; perhaps TRBD1 as D (6 bases). Trimming stripped 7 bases from V and 8 bases from J, with 15 bases between. CDR1 is SGDLS, CDR2 YYNGEE, per germline. The CDR3 totals 13 residues. CDR3 DNA: TGTGCCAGCGGAAAGGGGGTAGAAGAAAAACTGTTTTTT. Translated: CASGKGVEEKLFF.

In its sample, this clone was seen once. The chain combines TRBV29-1 with TRBJ1-1, with D perhaps TRBD1 (5 bases). CDR1 and CDR2 (germline): SQVTM, ANQGSEA. This CDR3 has 15 amino acids. The V gene lost 3 bases and the J gene lost 1 base, with 15 bases spanning the gap. The CDR3 spells CSVDATASKNTEAFF. In DNA, the CDR3 is TGCAGCGTTGATGCGACAGCTTCTAAGAACACTGAAGCTTTCTTT.